One T cell receptor beta chain is described in this entry. Its antigen is as yet unknown. This CDR3 is 14 amino acids long. Trimming stripped 0 bases from V and 9 bases from J, with 12 bases between. Germline CDR1 and CDR2: LGHNA and YNFKEQ. The data derive from a study of shared clonotypes between healthy human individuals. Overall study findings and caveats: Clonotype sharing among donors likely depends on sequencing depth.

Data came from immunoSEQ multiplex PCR; TCRdb stores just in-frame clones and leaves some out. Among fewer than 600,000 clones, 75% to 80% were seen once, and the ten largest hold around 12%. The source of this sequence is a woman in her 40s in good health. Some clones in this sample may be carry-over from other donors' samples. Sequencing input: PBMCs. This chain joins TRBV4-2 and TRBJ2-1; D gene unclear. The CDR3 reads CASSQDRLSSEQFF. For the CDR3, the DNA is TGTGCCAGCAGCCAAGATCGGCTATCCAGTGAGCAGTTCTTC.